This is a list of T cell receptor beta chains from one sample in a study of blood T cell repertoires in COVID-19. Clones were read by immunoSEQ multiplex PCR, and TCRdb kept only the in-frame ones, dropping some. The table has 300,000 to 400,000 clones, roughly 86% seen once. The material sequenced was peripheral blood. All receptors come from a human donor in a cohort sampled during active COVID-19. CDR3s include the opening cysteine and the closing phenylalanine or tryptophan. The D gene is left open where the match is weak. Size is stated for part of the rows, as once, few or many counts, or as a class when the clone is expanded.

D gene: TRBD2
clone size: few
J gene: TRBJ2-3
V gene: TRBV9
CDR3 protein: CASSVAGLAGALDTQYF
CDR3 DNA: TGTGCCAGCAGCGTAGCGGGACTAGCGGGAGCTTTGGATACGCAGTATTTT

D gene: NA
clone size: NA
J gene: TRBJ1-3
V gene: TRBV28
CDR3 protein: CASSLGESSGNTIYF
CDR3 DNA: TGTGCCAGCAGTTTAGGAGAGTCCTCTGGAAACACCATATATTTT

D gene: TRBD1
clone size: NA
J gene: TRBJ2-7
V gene: TRBV30
CDR3 protein: CAWNGVRGSSEQYF
CDR3 DNA: TGTGCCTGGAATGGCGTCAGGGGGTCAAGCGAGCAGTACTTC

D gene: NA
clone size: NA
J gene: TRBJ2-2
V gene: TRBV7-2
CDR3 protein: CASSLVRNTGELFF
CDR3 DNA: TGTGCCAGCAGCTTAGTGAGGAACACCGGGGAGCTGTTTTTT

D gene: NA
clone size: once
J gene: TRBJ1-1
V gene: TRBV21-1
CDR3 protein: CASSKNEDRESFF
CDR3 DNA: TGTGCCAGCAGCAAAAACGAGGACAGGGAATCTTTCTTT

D gene: NA
clone size: NA
J gene: TRBJ1-4
V gene: TRBV19
CDR3 protein: CASRTRGNEKLFF
CDR3 DNA: TGTGCCAGTAGGACCAGGGGAAATGAAAAACTGTTTTTT

D gene: NA
clone size: few
J gene: TRBJ1-1
V gene: TRBV14
CDR3 protein: CASSRQLPLNTEAFF
CDR3 DNA: TGTGCCAGCAGCCGCCAACTTCCCCTCAACACTGAAGCTTTCTTT

D gene: TRBD1
clone size: NA
J gene: TRBJ2-3
V gene: TRBV5-1
CDR3 protein: CASSQIPGQGYTQYF
CDR3 DNA: TGCGCCAGCAGCCAAATACCGGGACAGGGATATACGCAGTATTTT

D gene: TRBD1
clone size: NA
J gene: TRBJ1-1
V gene: TRBV12-3/TRBV12-4
CDR3 protein: CASGEQGAVAFF
CDR3 DNA: TGTGCCAGCGGAGAACAGGGGGCAGTGGCTTTCTTT

D gene: TRBD1
clone size: once
J gene: TRBJ2-3
V gene: TRBV5-5
CDR3 protein: CASRNFYGTGLGDTQYF
CDR3 DNA: TGTGCCAGCAGAAATTTTTACGGGACAGGCCTCGGGGATACGCAGTATTTT

D gene: NA
clone size: NA
J gene: TRBJ1-2
V gene: TRBV28
CDR3 protein: CASSFSAMFASGYTF
CDR3 DNA: TGTGCCAGCAGTTTTAGCGCCATGTTTGCGAGTGGCTACACCTTC

D gene: TRBD1
clone size: NA
J gene: TRBJ1-6
V gene: TRBV27
CDR3 protein: CASSPRQGLASPLHF
CDR3 DNA: TGTGCCAGCAGTCCGAGACAGGGTTTGGCTTCACCCCTCCACTTT

D gene: TRBD2
clone size: once
J gene: TRBJ2-2
V gene: TRBV24-1
CDR3 protein: CATSAAGVYTGELFF
CDR3 DNA: TGTGCCACCAGTGCCGCGGGAGTTTACACCGGGGAGCTGTTTTTT

D gene: TRBD1
clone size: NA
J gene: TRBJ2-4
V gene: TRBV2
CDR3 protein: CASGDRAVQYF
CDR3 DNA: TGTGCCAGCGGAGACAGGGCCGTTCAGTACTTC

D gene: NA
clone size: NA
J gene: TRBJ1-1
V gene: TRBV29-1
CDR3 protein: CSVDFRPGSNTEAFF
CDR3 DNA: TGCAGCGTTGATTTTCGGCCGGGTTCCAACACTGAAGCTTTCTTT

D gene: TRBD2
clone size: NA
J gene: TRBJ2-2
V gene: TRBV5-1
CDR3 protein: CASSSLAGVGAGELFF
CDR3 DNA: TGCGCCAGCAGCTCCTTAGCGGGGGTAGGAGCCGGGGAGCTGTTTTTT

D gene: TRBD1
clone size: NA
J gene: TRBJ1-5
V gene: TRBV7-8
CDR3 protein: CASSSQGFSNQPQHF
CDR3 DNA: TGTGCCAGCAGCTCACAGGGGTTCAGCAATCAGCCCCAGCATTTT

D gene: TRBD1
clone size: NA
J gene: TRBJ2-5
V gene: TRBV24-1
CDR3 protein: CATSAGTGVTETQYF
CDR3 DNA: TGTGCCACCAGTGCCGGGACAGGGGTTACGGAGACCCAGTACTTC

D gene: NA
clone size: NA
J gene: TRBJ2-1
V gene: TRBV16
CDR3 protein: CASSRLQGYEQFF
CDR3 DNA: TGTGCCAGCAGCCGCTTACAGGGCTATGAGCAGTTCTTC

D gene: TRBD1
clone size: NA
J gene: TRBJ1-2
V gene: TRBV5-1
CDR3 protein: CASSLQTGGGIDGYTF
CDR3 DNA: TGCGCCAGCAGCCTCCAGACAGGGGGCGGCATAGATGGCTACACCTTC

D gene: TRBD1
clone size: NA
J gene: TRBJ2-1
V gene: TRBV28
CDR3 protein: CASSLNTGGRDEQFF
CDR3 DNA: TGTGCCAGCAGTTTAAATACAGGGGGCAGGGATGAGCAGTTCTTC

D gene: TRBD2
clone size: once
J gene: TRBJ2-1
V gene: TRBV13
CDR3 protein: CASSFGLAGVNEQFF
CDR3 DNA: TGTGCCAGCAGCTTCGGACTAGCGGGGGTCAATGAGCAGTTCTTC

D gene: NA
clone size: NA
J gene: TRBJ2-5
V gene: TRBV11-2
CDR3 protein: CASSFGREETQYF
CDR3 DNA: TGTGCCAGCAGCTTCGGCAGGGAAGAGACCCAGTACTTC

D gene: TRBD1
clone size: NA
J gene: TRBJ2-3
V gene: TRBV4-1
CDR3 protein: CASSRHPGQGGDTQYF
CDR3 DNA: TGCGCCAGCAGTCGCCACCCGGGACAGGGGGGGGATACGCAGTATTTT